One sample yielded the 13 T cell receptor beta chains listed below, sequenced in a study of T cell clones after liver transplantation. The method was immunoSEQ multiplex PCR; TCRdb's version includes in-frame clones alone and lacks a portion of them. The sample includes nearly 55,000 clones, about four fifths of them seen just once. This specimen consisted of CD4+ T cells from blood, obtained before liver transplant. These TCRs come from a human donor who received a liver transplant.

The chain combines TRBV7-9 with TRBJ2-7; 7 nucleotides align to TRBD2. Unmatched junction bases numbered 1, after V lost 1 base and J lost 4 bases. Germline V CDR1 and CDR2: SEHNR, FQNEAQ (reference sequence). The CDR3 has 13 amino acids. CDR3 in DNA: TGTGCCAGCAGCTTAGTCGGGGGGTACGAGCAGTACTTC. This gives the protein CASSLVGGYEQYF.

The chain links TRBV12-1 to TRBJ2-3; no check of the table's D call, TRBD2, against the DNA was made. TRBV12-1 corresponds to a pseudogene. The CDR3 length is 17 residues. The CDR3 sequence is CASSFASGWRASDTQYF. In nucleotides, the CDR3 is TGTGCCAGCAGCTTCGCCTCAGGGTGGAGGGCCTCAGATACGCAGTATTTT.

As for this clone: The junction does not match germline at one end; this may be a read error. This chain uses TRBV18 with TRBJ2-7, with D unresolved. The CDR3 extends over 14 amino acids. CDR1 is KGHSH and CDR2 is LQKENI in the germline V gene. The CDR3 loop reads CASSPSRPSHEQYF. The CDR3 DNA reads TGTGCCAGCTCACCATCGCGGCCCTCCCACGAGCAGTACTTC.

The V gene is TRBV30, the J gene TRBJ1-2; D is unresolved. The CDR3 length is 11 residues. Germline values: CDR1 GTSNPN, CDR2 SVGIG (reference sequence). The CDR3 coding sequence is TGTGCTCTGACGAACACCTATGGCTACACCTTC. Its translation: CALTNTYGYTF.

This chain connects TRBV6-6 to TRBJ2-7; 8 bases line up with TRBD1. Germline V gives CDR1 MNHNY, CDR2 SVGAGI (reference sequence). The junction had 9 bases not matched to a gene; V was cut back by 5 bases and J by 3 bases. The CDR3 spans 15 residues. The CDR3 here is CASSNQGAGSYEQYF. The CDR3 DNA follows: TGTGCCAGCAGTAACCAGGGGGCTGGTAGCTACGAGCAGTACTTC.

CDR3 protein: CASSGGDTQYF. CDR3 nucleotide sequence: TGTGCCAGCAGCGGAGGAGATACGCAGTATTTT. V usage is TRBV5-4 and J usage is TRBJ2-3, with D possibly matching TRBD2 (5 bases). The CDR3 covers 11 residues. V lost 4 bases, J lost 5 bases, and 5 bases lay in between. Germline V CDR1 and CDR2: SGHNT, YYREEE (reference sequence). Full variable domain (outside the CDR3, taken from reference TRBV5-4 and TRBJ2-3): ETGVTQSPTHLIKTRGQQVTLRCSSQSGHNTVSWYQQALGQGPQFIFQYYREEENGRGNFPPRFSGLQFPNYSSELNVNALELDDSALYLCASSGGDTQYFGPGTRLTVL.

The rearrangement links TRBV7-2 to TRBJ2-7; perhaps TRBD1 as D (6 bases). Trimming shortened V by 1 base and J by 3 bases, and 10 bases separated the two germline ends. The CDR3 sequence is 14 residues long. Germline lookup yields CDR1 SGHTA and CDR2 FQGNSA. The CDR3 sequence is CASSLGQAIYEQYF. The DNA for the CDR3 is TGTGCCAGCAGCTTAGGACAGGCCATCTACGAGCAGTACTTC. The full variable domain, completed using reference TRBV7-2 and TRBJ2-7, is GAGVSQSPSNKVTEKGKDVELRCDPISGHTALYWYRQSLGQGLEFLIYFQGNSAPDKSGLPSDRFSAERTGGSVSTLTIQRTQQEDSAVYLCASSLGQAIYEQYFGPGTRLTVT.

This chain joins TRBV7-2 and TRBJ2-5; D is uncertain. The germline V and J ends were trimmed by 6 bases and 2 bases, with 4 bases remaining between them. The CDR3 runs 11 residues. Germline CDR1 is SGHTA and CDR2 is FQGNSA. The CDR3: CASREQETQYF. DNA of the CDR3: TGTGCCAGCAGGGAGCAAGAGACCCAGTACTTC.

This clone showed up just a few times. The chain has TRBV5-4 and TRBJ2-1; 13 nucleotides align to TRBD2. The CDR3 sequence is 19 residues long. Germline V CDR1 and CDR2: SGHNT, YYREEE (reference sequence). V shed 0 bases and J 5 bases; nucleotides not matched to a gene: 11. In nucleotides, the CDR3 is TGTGCCAGCAGCTTGGAGCCAGAGACTAGCGGGGGGCCGGACAATGAGCAGTTCTTC. It is translated as CASSLEPETSGGPDNEQFF.

The chain combines TRBV6-6 with TRBJ2-1; D unresolved. Germline CDR1 is MNHNY and CDR2 is SVGAGI (reference sequence). This CDR3 region has 14 residues. Deletions cut 7 bases from V and 2 bases from J, with 12 bases between. CDR3 sequence (DNA): TGTGCCAGCAACAACCAAGAGACCTACAATGAGCAGTTCTTC. Protein product: CASNNQETYNEQFF.

The chain has TRBV28 and TRBJ2-1, with D possibly matching TRBD2 (5 bases). Germline assignment: CDR1 MDHEN and CDR2 SYDVKM. CDR3 length: 16 residues. Between the trimmed V and J ends, which lost 3 bases and 0 bases, there was a span of 12 bases. The DNA of the CDR3 is TGTGCCAGCAGTTTGGCGGGCTTCGGCTCCTACAATGAGCAGTTCTTC. It is translated as CASSLAGFGSYNEQFF.

V is TRBV5-6 and J is TRBJ1-2; D perhaps matches TRBD1 (5 bases). The V and J ends lost 0 bases and 0 bases respectively, with 6 bases between them. This CDR3 is 14 amino acids long. Germline values: CDR1 SGHDT, CDR2 YYEEEE. The CDR3 reads CASSLGQSNYGYTF. The CDR3, as DNA: TGTGCCAGCAGCTTGGGACAGTCTAACTATGGCTACACCTTC.

CDR3 sequence (DNA): TGTGCCAGAAGCTTGGAATGTTGTCTAGCGGGGTCCCGGGGCGAGCAGTACTTC. It encodes CARSLECCLAGSRGEQYF. This chain joins TRBV5-3 and TRBJ2-7; TRBD2 matches at 9 bases. TRBV5-3 is an ORF, with its function uncertain. The CDR3 extends over 18 amino acids. The trim removed 0 bases at V and 6 bases at J, leaving 16 bases unmatched.